This T cell receptor (beta chain) is drawn from a study of spatial heterogeneity in lung cancer. At the level of the study: Sequences of the beta chain were consistently detected in greater numbers than alpha-chain sequences.

Study-wide results and limits: Tracking of tumor mutation counts was seen in expanded intratumoral alpha and beta TCR counts.

Sample time point: sample taken at primary tumor resection. The donors comprised around 76 untreated early-stage non-small cell lung cancer patients. Unsorted whole RNA from tumor, nontumor lung or frozen PBMC underwent sequencing. TCR cDNA molecules were tagged individually, and each one carried a unique molecular identifier. TCRdb reprocessed the 5' RACE reads via MiXCR and lists one record per CDR3 protein. The repertoire has several thousand distinct CDR3 sequences, 7% of them found once; the top ten carry 8.6%. This clonotype was observed many times. Its cognate antigen is unknown. V shed 3 bases and J shed 9 bases, with 19 bases lying between them. In germline, CDR1 is SGHRS, CDR2 YFSETQ. There are 15 residues in the CDR3.

The clonotype was recovered from a male donor with early-stage non-small cell lung cancer. Specimen: lung tumor tissue, collected at surgery. The chain carries TRBV5-1 and TRBJ2-1; D is perhaps TRBD1 or TRBD2 (5 bases each). Written as DNA, the CDR3 is TGCGCCAGCAGCTCTGGGACCCCCCGCACCGGTGAGCAGTTCTTC. Its translation is CASSSGTPRTGEQFF.